A single sample is the source of the 13 T cell receptor beta chains below, sequenced in a study of spatial heterogeneity in lung cancer. Findings and caveats of the study: The study found that expanded intratumoral alpha and beta TCR counts tracked tumor mutation counts.

Their specific antigens are unknown. TCRdb recomputed calls from the 5' RACE reads with MiXCR, one row per CDR3 protein. This table has fewer than 10,000 distinct CDR3 sequences, roughly 7% appearing once. Indicated time point: sample taken at primary tumor resection. This material consisted of lung tumor tissue, taken at surgery. Source of these receptors: a female donor with early-stage non-small cell lung cancer.

In this sample, this clonotype turned up a few times. The library was built for alpha chains, so this beta chain is an off-target read and its size means little. The V gene is TRBV19, the J gene TRBJ2-7, with D unresolved. V lost 5 bases and J lost 3, with 5 bases in between. The CDR3 is 11 amino acids. The germline V gene encodes CDR1 LNHDA and CDR2 SQIVND (reference sequence). Written as DNA, the CDR3 is TGTGCCAGTAGTTCGGGCTACGAGCAGTACTTC. It is translated as CASSSGYEQYF.

This clonotype was seen repeatedly, ten times or more. This beta chain represents an off-target read in a library built for alpha chains; its size is of limited meaning. This sequence joins TRBV27 and TRBJ1-5; D may be TRBD1 (6 bases). The CDR3 loop spans 14 amino acids. Looked up from germline, CDR1 is MNHEY and CDR2 is SMNVEV (reference sequence). With 5 bases removed from V and 9 bases from J, the gap between germline ends came to 17 bases. As DNA, the CDR3 is TGTGCCAGCAGTCCGCGACAGGCCCCGTTGCCCCAGCATTTT. Translating gives CASSPRQAPLPQHF.

This clonotype rates as medium-sized. This beta chain is off target for a library built for alpha chains, so its abundance means little. Here the CDR3 reads CASSAGQGNGELFF. The CDR3 bases are TGTGCCAGCAGCGCTGGACAGGGGAACGGGGAGCTGTTTTTT. The chain has TRBV5-4 and TRBJ2-2, with 9 bases that match TRBD1. The CDR3 has 14 amino acids. Germline CDR1 reads SGHNT; CDR2 reads YYREEE (reference sequence). V shed 4 bases and J 7 bases; nucleotides not matched to a gene: 5.

This clonotype has a count of ten or more. As an off-target read in a library built for alpha chains, this beta chain has a frequency of little significance. In DNA, the CDR3 is TGCAGTGCTAGAGAAGGGACTAGCGGGAGGGCCGAGTTCTTC. Translating it yields CSAREGTSGRAEFF. J is TRBJ2-1 and V is TRBV20-1; the match to TRBD2 covers 16 bases. Losses at the gene ends were 0 bases for V and 14 bases for J; bases not matched to a gene: 4. This CDR3 comprises 14 residues. Germline lookup yields CDR1 DFQATT and CDR2 SNEGSKA (reference sequence).

This clonotype was found many times. This beta chain came through as a stray read in a library set up for alpha chains, and its size says little. This chain connects TRBV12-3 or TRBV12-4 to TRBJ2-6; unclear D gene. V gave up 3 bases and J gave up 3 bases, with 0 bases separating them. The CDR3 has 12 amino acids. The CDR3 region has the DNA TGTGCCAGCAGTTTTGGGGCCAACGTCCTGACTTTC. Its translation: CASSFGANVLTF.

The table lists this clonotype with many counts. Because this beta chain is a stray read in a library intended to capture alpha chains, its abundance should not be given much weight. This chain uses TRBV7-9 with TRBJ2-5, with 7 bases lining up with TRBD1. Germline V lookup: CDR1 SEHNR, CDR2 FQNEAQ (reference sequence). The CDR3 spans 14 residues. Unmatched junction bases numbered 5, after V lost 3 bases and J lost 4 bases. The CDR3 coding sequence is TGTGCCAGCAGCTTTCACGACAGGGTAGAGACCCAGTACTTC. Protein: CASSFHDRVETQYF.

This clonotype showed up many times. With the library built for alpha chains, this beta chain is off target and its frequency is not meaningful. The CDR3 region is CASSSRQGANYGYTF. The CDR3 region has the DNA TGTGCCAGCAGTTCGCGACAGGGAGCTAACTATGGCTACACCTTC. The V and J genes are TRBV12-3 or TRBV12-4 and TRBJ1-2; 7 bases agree with TRBD1. J gave up 0 bases and V 4 bases, and 5 bases lay outside the gene matches. The CDR3 contains 15 residues.

This clonotype was seen at least ten times. Little can be read into the size of this beta chain, an off-target read in a library designed for alpha chains. The rearrangement links TRBV14 to TRBJ2-2; D is undetermined. There are 14 residues in the CDR3. Trimming took 0 bases from V and 4 from J, leaving 6 bases between them. Germline loops: CDR1 SGHDN, CDR2 FVKESK. For the CDR3, the DNA is TGTGCCAGCAGCCAAGAAATACGCACCGGGGAGCTGTTTTTT. Protein sequence: CASSQEIRTGELFF.

In its sample, this clonotype was seen many times. This beta chain turned up in a library designed for alpha chains; as an off-target read, its abundance says little. J is TRBJ2-1 and V is TRBV10-3; no firm D call. Germline loops: CDR1 ENHRY, CDR2 SYGVKD. Trimming shortened V by 10 bases and J by 6 bases, and 7 bases separated the two germline ends. The CDR3 consists of 10 residues. For the CDR3, the DNA is TGTGCCAGCGGAGCCAATGAGCAGTTCTTC. It codes for CASGANEQFF.

This clonotype was seen ten or more times. For a library built for alpha chains, this beta chain is a stray read; little rests on its size. The chain couples TRBV20-1 to TRBJ1-3; 7 positions match TRBD1. The CDR3 loop spans 16 amino acids. Germline lookup yields CDR1 DFQATT and CDR2 SNEGSKA (reference sequence). V was clipped by 6 bases and J by 2 bases; unmatched bases: 13. The CDR3 coding sequence is TGCAGTGCGAGCGTCCCGGACAGGCAGGCTGGAAACACCATATATTTT. This sequence encodes CSASVPDRQAGNTIYF.

This clonotype occurred many times. This beta chain slipped into a library made for alpha chains as a stray read, so its size is not meaningful. The gene calls are TRBV29-1 and TRBJ2-6, with TRBD1 identical over 9 bases. Trimming removed 6 bases from V and 2 bases from J; junction bases left unmatched: 5. Germline V gene data show CDR1 as SQVTM and CDR2 as ANQGSEA. There are 15 residues in the CDR3. CDR3 DNA: TGCAGCGTAACCGGGACAGGGACTGGGGCCAACGTCCTGACTTTC. Protein: CSVTGTGTGANVLTF.

This clonotype counts as medium-sized (0.01 to 0.1%). With the library built for alpha chains, this beta chain is off target and its frequency is not meaningful. The CDR3 coding sequence is TGTGCCAGCAGCCGGAAAGGTAGCTACGAGCAGTACTTC. Amino acids: CASSRKGSYEQYF. This chain connects TRBV27 to TRBJ2-7; D uncertain. V was clipped by 6 bases and J by 3 bases, with 12 bases between them. CDR3 length: 13 amino acids. CDR1 is MNHEY and CDR2 is SMNVEV in the germline V gene (reference sequence).

This clonotype was counted at least ten times. As an off-target read in a library built for alpha chains, this beta chain has a frequency of little significance. This chain uses TRBV19 with TRBJ2-2, with 11 bases fitting TRBD2. Germline assignment: CDR1 LNHDA and CDR2 SQIVND (reference sequence). CDR3 length: 15 amino acids. V gave up 5 bases and J gave up 5 bases; unmatched junction bases: 4. CDR3 bases: TGTGCCAGTAGTCCGACTAGCGGGGCTACCGGGGAGCTGTTTTTT. It encodes CASSPTSGATGELFF.